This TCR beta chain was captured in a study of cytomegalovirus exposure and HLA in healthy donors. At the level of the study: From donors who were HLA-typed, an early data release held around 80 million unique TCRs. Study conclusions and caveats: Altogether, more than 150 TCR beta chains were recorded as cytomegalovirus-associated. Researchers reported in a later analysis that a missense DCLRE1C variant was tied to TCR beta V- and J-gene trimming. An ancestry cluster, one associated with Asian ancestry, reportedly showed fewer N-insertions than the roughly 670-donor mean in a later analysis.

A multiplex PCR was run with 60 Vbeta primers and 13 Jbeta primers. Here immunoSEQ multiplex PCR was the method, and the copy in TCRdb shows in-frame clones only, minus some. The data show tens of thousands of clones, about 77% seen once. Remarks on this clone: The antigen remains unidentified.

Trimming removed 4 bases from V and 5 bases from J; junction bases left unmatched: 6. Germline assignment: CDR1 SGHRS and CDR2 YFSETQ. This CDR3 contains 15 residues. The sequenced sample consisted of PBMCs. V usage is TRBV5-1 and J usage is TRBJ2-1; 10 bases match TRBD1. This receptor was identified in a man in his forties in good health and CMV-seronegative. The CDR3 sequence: CASSRGTGDNNEQFF. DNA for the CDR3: TGCGCCAGCAGCAGAGGGACAGGGGACAACAATGAGCAGTTCTTC.